The 24 T cell receptor beta chains in this list originate from one sample, sequenced in a study of T cell responses to AZD1222 COVID-19 vaccine (dated by TCRdb to 2020 to 2023). The intended sense of this specimen's time point label: baseline before first vaccination. To prepare the library, the immunoSEQ multiplex PCR assay was applied. Drawn from immuneACCESS, this table holds only the in-frame rearrangements with V and J called that TCRdb kept. Clones are partly lost; checked studies trace under half to an unresolved V gene and leave the rest unexplained. Present in this sample are fewer than 110,000 clones, 91% of which were seen just once. Under 60% of the sample comes from the top ten. This material consisted of peripheral blood, taken on day 0 of AZD1222 vaccination. These receptors were obtained from an adult in good health.

This rearrangement joins TRBV3-1 (or the pseudogene TRBV3-2) to TRBJ2-7, with TRBD1 matching 8 bases. V lost 0 bases, J lost 4 bases, and 5 bases stayed unmatched. CDR3 size: 15 residues. CDR1 is LGHDT, CDR2 YNNKEL, per germline (reference sequence). CDR3 loop: CASSQEGTGLYEQYF. CDR3 nucleotides: TGTGCCAGCAGCCAAGAAGGGACAGGTCTTTACGAGCAGTACTTC.

The rearrangement uses TRBV3-1 (or the pseudogene TRBV3-2) and TRBJ1-1, with D unclear. CDR1 is LGHDT and CDR2 is YNNKEL in the germline V gene (reference sequence). The CDR3 contains 14 residues. V was pared by 1 base and J by 1 base, with 7 bases between. Here the CDR3 reads CASSQAFRNTEAFF. The CDR3 nucleotides are TGTGCCAGCAGCCAAGCTTTCAGGAACACTGAAGCTTTCTTT.

The V call is TRBV28, the J call TRBJ1-1; D possibly corresponds to TRBD1 (5 bases). The CDR3 is 14 residues long. Per germline, CDR1 MDHEN and CDR2 SYDVKM. Trimming took 2 bases from V and 0 from J, leaving 7 bases between them. The DNA of the CDR3 is TGTGCCAGCAGTTTAGCAGGGATGAACACTGAAGCTTTCTTT. Amino acid sequence: CASSLAGMNTEAFF.

The rearrangement links TRBV11-1 to TRBJ2-2; 8 bases are a match to TRBD2. With 0 bases clipped from V and 5 bases from J, the junction kept 5 bases outside the gene matches. CDR1 SGHAT and CDR2 FQDESV come from the germline V gene (reference sequence). The CDR3 totals 16 residues. The CDR3 nucleotides are TGTGCCAGCAGCTTAGCGGCCAGCGGGAGTACCGGGGAGCTGTTTTTT. It encodes CASSLAASGSTGELFF.

The chain joins TRBV27 to TRBJ2-7; 7 nucleotides agree with TRBD1. With 5 bases clipped from V and 4 bases from J, the junction kept 11 bases outside the gene matches. This CDR3 has 15 amino acids. Germline CDR1 MNHEY, CDR2 SMNVEV (reference sequence). The CDR3 here is CASSVSTGNTYEQYF. For the CDR3, the DNA is TGTGCCAGCAGTGTCTCGACAGGGAATACTTACGAGCAGTACTTC.

The gene calls are TRBV15 and TRBJ1-5; 9 positions agree with TRBD1. The CDR3 has 17 amino acids. The V segment lost 5 bases and the J segment 0 bases; nucleotides outside the gene matches: 8. Germline CDR1 is LNHNV and CDR2 is YYDKDF (reference sequence). Written as DNA, the CDR3 is TGTGCCACCAGCCGAAGACAGGGGGAAAATAGCAATCAGCCCCAGCATTTT. Protein sequence: CATSRRQGENSNQPQHF.

The V gene is TRBV11-3, the J gene TRBJ1-5; no clear D gene. V gave up 1 base and J gave up 0 bases, with 7 bases separating them. Germline V CDR1 and CDR2: SGHNT, YENEEA. There are 15 residues in the CDR3. CDR3 amino acids: CASSLGQYSNQPQHF. As DNA, the CDR3 is TGTGCCAGCAGCTTAGGGCAGTATAGCAATCAGCCCCAGCATTTT.

The rearrangement uses TRBV10-3 and TRBJ1-1; TRBD1 is a possible D gene (5 bases). CDR1 and CDR2 from the germline V gene are ENHRY and SYGVKD. Trimming took 7 bases from V and 1 from J, leaving 13 bases between them. The CDR3 runs 14 residues. CDR3 sequence: CAIKEDMGNTEAFF. For the CDR3, the DNA is TGTGCCATCAAAGAGGACATGGGGAACACTGAAGCTTTCTTT.

As concerns this clone: Other DNA sequences in the same sample also yield this CDR3. This chain uses TRBV7-9 with TRBJ1-5; D call uncertain. CDR3 length: 15 amino acids. Germline loops: CDR1 SEHNR, CDR2 FQNEAQ (reference sequence). V lost 2 bases, J lost 0 bases, and 8 bases lay in between. The CDR3 DNA is TGTGCCAGCAGCTTATCTGGGGATAGCAATCAGCCCCAGCATTTT. This translates into CASSLSGDSNQPQHF.

This chain joins TRBV5-4 and TRBJ2-3; the match to TRBD2 covers 10 bases. The CDR3 runs to 15 residues. J gave up 3 bases and V 0 bases, and 1 base lay outside the gene matches. The germline CDR1 and CDR2 sequences are SGHNT and YYREEE (reference sequence). The CDR3 region has the DNA TGTGCCAGCAGCTTGGGGACTAGCGGAACAGATACGCAGTATTTT. Translated: CASSLGTSGTDTQYF.

V is TRBV5-8 and J is TRBJ1-1; D not resolved. Germline V CDR1 and CDR2: SGHTS, YDEGEE. The germline V and J ends were trimmed by 3 bases and 11 bases, with 17 bases remaining between them. The CDR3 contains 13 residues. The CDR3 DNA is TGTGCCAGCAGCTCGCGTGAGACGGCGAACGCTTTCTTT. It is translated as CASSSRETANAFF.

The chain employs TRBV11-1 and TRBJ2-1, with TRBD2 matching over 14 bases. V shed 3 bases, J shed 7 bases, and the junction held 2 bases outside the gene matches. This CDR3 comprises 15 residues. Germline CDR1 SGHAT, CDR2 FQDESV (reference sequence). The DNA for the CDR3 is TGTGCCAGCAGCTTCGGGACTAGCGGGAGAAATGAGCAGTTCTTC. This sequence encodes CASSFGTSGRNEQFF.

This clone was seen once. This chain connects TRBV19 to TRBJ1-3; 9 bases agree with TRBD1. J lost 6 bases, V lost 3 bases, and 3 bases had no gene match. CDR3 length: 14 residues. CDR1 and CDR2 from the germline V gene are LNHDA and SQIVND (reference sequence). The CDR3 sequence: CASSMGQGENTIYF. In DNA form, the CDR3 reads TGTGCCAGTAGTATGGGACAGGGAGAAAACACCATATATTTT. Based on the CDR3 plus reference TRBV19 and TRBJ1-3, the full variable domain is DGGITQSPKYLFRKEGQNVTLSCEQNLNHDAMYWYRQDPGQGLRLIYYSQIVNDFQKGDIAEGYSVSREKKESFPLTVTSAQKNPTAFYLCASSMGQGENTIYFGEGSWLTVV.

The CDR3 is CAWSAAGTGAPEAFF. CDR3 DNA: TGTGCCTGGAGTGCCGCCGGGACAGGGGCTCCTGAAGCTTTCTTT. The chain combines TRBV30 with TRBJ1-1; 10 bases are a match to TRBD1. CDR1 and CDR2 from the germline V gene are GTSNPN and SVGIG (reference sequence). Trimming at V came to 1 base and at J to 6 bases, leaving 8 bases not matched to a gene. CDR3 length equals 15 residues. Filled out from reference TRBV30 and TRBJ1-1, the complete variable domain reads SQTIHQWPATLVQPVGSPLSLECTVEGTSNPNLYWYRQAAGRGLQLLFYSVGIGQISSEVPQNLSASRPQDRQFILSSKKLLLSDSGFYLCAWSAAGTGAPEAFFGQGTRLTVV.

A single count supports this clone. The rearrangement links TRBV28 to TRBJ1-6; 8 nucleotides align to TRBD1. The CDR3 has 15 residues. Germline lookup yields CDR1 MDHEN and CDR2 SYDVKM. Germline trimming cut 5 bases from V and 9 bases from J; bases unmatched to any gene: 9. This CDR3 reads CASSTDRVIASPLHF. In DNA form, the CDR3 reads TGTGCCAGCAGTACGGACAGGGTTATTGCTTCACCCCTCCACTTT.

The chain recombines TRBV7-8 with TRBJ2-5; D unresolved. The V end lost 3 bases, the J end lost 9 bases, and 20 bases lay between the germline ends. CDR3 length equals 15 residues. Germline CDR1 reads SGHVS; CDR2 reads FQNEAQ. CDR3 protein: CASSFSVIGSGAQYF. Written as DNA, the CDR3 is TGTGCCAGCAGCTTCAGTGTAATCGGCTCTGGGGCCCAGTACTTC.

This clone turned up a few times. The gene calls are TRBV2 and TRBJ1-1; D is undetermined. Trimming took off 2 bases at V and 0 bases at J, with 7 bases between the two ends. CDR1 is SNHLY and CDR2 is FYNNEI in the germline V gene. There are 14 residues in the CDR3. The CDR3: CASSERRMNTEAFF. The CDR3 DNA is TGTGCCAGCAGTGAAAGACGGATGAACACTGAAGCTTTCTTT.

The chain recombines TRBV19 with TRBJ2-7; TRBD2 matches 7 bases. The germline V gene has CDR1 LNHDA and CDR2 SQIVND (reference sequence). With 3 bases clipped from V and 3 bases from J, the junction kept 2 bases outside the gene matches. This CDR3 spans 13 amino acids. The CDR3 bases are TGTGCCAGTAGTATGGGCGGGGGCTACGAGCAGTACTTC. Translated: CASSMGGGYEQYF.

This chain joins TRBV27 and TRBJ2-3; D not resolved. Germline CDR1 and CDR2: MNHEY and SMNVEV (reference sequence). The CDR3 length is 12 residues. Trimming removed 4 bases from V and 2 bases from J, with 4 bases in between. The CDR3 DNA is TGTGCCAGCAGTTCTTACACAGATACGCAGTATTTT. It is translated as CASSSYTDTQYF.

The chain links TRBV9 to TRBJ2-1; D is unclear. The germline V gene encodes CDR1 SGDLS and CDR2 YYNGEE. The V and J ends lost 2 bases and 3 bases respectively, with 12 bases between them. CDR3 length: 15 residues. The CDR3 reads CASSVGSPDYNEQFF. The CDR3 DNA sequence: TGTGCCAGCAGCGTGGGTAGCCCAGACTACAATGAGCAGTTCTTC. The entire variable domain, with the rest obtained from reference TRBV9 and TRBJ2-1, is as follows: DSGVTQTPKHLITATGQRVTLRCSPRSGDLSVYWYQQSLDQGLQFLIQYYNGEERAKGNILERFSAQQFPDLHSELNLSSLELGDSALYFCASSVGSPDYNEQFFGPGTRLTVL.

The CDR3 nucleotides are TGTGCCAGCTCACCTCCGGGGACCTCCTACGAGCAGTACTTC. Protein sequence: CASSPPGTSYEQYF. The genes are TRBV18 and TRBJ2-7; D may match TRBD1 or TRBD2 (5 bases each). This CDR3 is built from 14 residues. From germline, CDR1 is KGHSH and CDR2 LQKENI. V lost 3 bases to trimming and J lost 0 bases, with 9 bases between them.

This chain uses TRBV6-5 with TRBJ2-7; weak D call: TRBD1 (6 bases). The CDR3 is made up of 15 amino acids. CDR1 and CDR2 (germline): MNHEY, SVGAGI. Trimming removed 2 bases from V and 2 bases from J, with 13 bases in between. CDR3 sequence: CASSYVSRGTYEQYF. The CDR3 DNA is TGTGCCAGCAGTTACGTTTCCAGGGGCACCTACGAGCAGTACTTC.

The J gene is TRBJ2-3, the V gene TRBV9; 10 bases agree with TRBD2. Looked up from germline, CDR1 is SGDLS and CDR2 is YYNGEE. This CDR3 is built from 16 residues. With V trimmed by 3 bases and J by 1 base, 5 bases remained unmatched. CDR3 residues: CASSADGTSGTDTQYF. CDR3 bases: TGTGCCAGCAGCGCCGACGGGACTAGCGGCACAGATACGCAGTATTTT.

The chain links TRBV18 to TRBJ2-7, with D perhaps assigned TRBD1 or TRBD2 (7 bases each). Germline-derived CDR1 and CDR2 are KGHSH and LQKENI. The V and J ends lost 3 bases and 5 bases respectively, with 20 bases between them. The CDR3 has 16 amino acids. CDR3 amino acids: CASSPGGGKTPDEQYF. CDR3 DNA: TGTGCCAGCTCACCGGGAGGGGGCAAAACGCCCGACGAGCAGTACTTC.